The 22 T cell receptor beta chains presented below share a single source sample, sequenced in a study of control samples from healthy donors and cancer patients. The repertoire was sequenced with immunoSEQ multiplex PCR; TCRdb's copy has only in-frame clones and lacks some. This table has fewer than 500,000 clones, roughly 90% appearing once. Material for sequencing was PBMCs. The receptors originated from a man in his forties or fifties with head and neck cancer.

This sequence joins TRBV6-6 and TRBJ1-5; D remains unclear. Per the germline V gene, CDR1 is MNHNY and CDR2 is SVGAGI (reference sequence). With 1 base removed from V and 9 bases from J, the gap between germline ends came to 13 bases. The CDR3 totals 14 residues. CDR3 DNA: TGTGCCAGCAGTTACTACCCCCCCTCGGGGCCCCAGCATTTT. Amino acid sequence: CASSYYPPSGPQHF.

The V gene is TRBV19, the J gene TRBJ2-2; 12 bases match TRBD2. With 4 bases clipped from V and 6 bases from J, the junction kept 6 bases outside the gene matches. CDR1 is LNHDA, CDR2 SQIVND, per germline (reference sequence). The CDR3 is made up of 16 amino acids. CDR3 loop: CASSNLAGGFSGELFF. CDR3 sequence (DNA): TGTGCCAGTAGTAACCTAGCGGGAGGGTTCTCCGGGGAGCTGTTTTTT.

This chain links TRBV9 with TRBJ1-3, with TRBD1 identical over 11 bases. The V segment lost 3 bases and the J segment 4 bases; nucleotides outside the gene matches: 9. Germline V lookup: CDR1 SGDLS, CDR2 YYNGEE. The CDR3 is 17 residues long. The CDR3 nucleotides are TGTGCCAGCAGCGGACCCGGGACAGGGGGTCTGGGAAACACCATATATTTT. It encodes CASSGPGTGGLGNTIYF.

The chain is built from TRBV6-6 and TRBJ2-7, with TRBD2 as a possible D gene (6 bases). This CDR3 contains 14 residues. V was trimmed by 2 bases and J by 1 base, leaving 9 bases between them. CDR1 is MNHNY, CDR2 SVGAGI, per germline (reference sequence). CDR3 loop: CASSYAGGSYEQYF. The CDR3 region has the DNA TGTGCCAGCAGTTACGCCGGGGGATCCTACGAGCAGTACTTC.

The chain carries TRBV2 and TRBJ2-2, with 8 bases aligning to TRBD1. CDR1 is SNHLY and CDR2 is FYNNEI in the germline V gene. This CDR3 spans 15 amino acids. The J segment lost 7 bases and the V segment lost 1 base, leaving 5 bases of the junction unmatched. CDR3 sequence: CASSEVAGGGGELFF. CDR3 nucleotides: TGTGCCAGCAGTGAAGTGGCAGGGGGCGGCGGGGAGCTGTTTTTT. The whole variable domain, remainder taken from reference TRBV2 and TRBJ2-2, is EPEVTQTPSHQVTQMGQEVILRCVPISNHLYFYWYRQILGQKVEFLVSFYNNEISEKSEIFDDQFSVERPDGSNFTLKIRSTKLEDSAMYFCASSEVAGGGGELFFGEGSRLTVL.

The chain couples TRBV30 to TRBJ1-4; D is unclear. This CDR3 comprises 11 residues. Germline CDR1 reads GTSNPN; CDR2 reads SVGIG (reference sequence). V shed 1 base and J shed 8 bases, with 5 bases lying between them. CDR3 sequence reads: CAWSDSEKLFF. The CDR3 nucleotides are TGTGCCTGGAGTGATTCCGAAAAACTGTTTTTT.

The chain has TRBV2 and TRBJ2-7; D may be TRBD1 (5 bases). V lost 4 bases and J 2 bases, leaving 12 bases between the germline ends. This CDR3 is built from 14 residues. Germline-derived CDR1 and CDR2 are SNHLY and FYNNEI. CDR3 amino acids: CASSVSSGPYEQYF. For the CDR3, the DNA is TGTGCCAGCAGTGTCAGTTCAGGGCCCTACGAGCAGTACTTC.

This chain joins TRBV9 and TRBJ1-4; the D is unclear. This CDR3 has 13 amino acids. V gave up 4 bases and J gave up 5 bases, with 9 bases separating them. Germline values: CDR1 SGDLS, CDR2 YYNGEE. CDR3 amino acids: CASSRGRNEKLFF. In DNA, the CDR3 is TGTGCCAGCAGCCGAGGACGGAATGAAAAACTGTTTTTT.

The rearrangement uses TRBV11-2 and TRBJ1-1, with D perhaps TRBD1 (6 bases). V was shortened by 5 bases and J by 0 bases, with 13 bases between the two germline ends. Per germline, CDR1 SGHAT and CDR2 FQNNGV. The CDR3 is 15 amino acids. Here the CDR3 DNA reads TGTGCCAGCAGCCTCCCGGGGGACATGAACACTGAAGCTTTCTTT. It encodes CASSLPGDMNTEAFF.

V is TRBV30 and J is TRBJ1-5; D uncertain. The CDR3 loop spans 13 amino acids. Trimming shortened V by 2 bases and J by 3 bases, and 8 bases separated the two germline ends. CDR1 is GTSNPN and CDR2 is SVGIG in the germline V gene (reference sequence). CDR3 sequence reads: CAWSPDNNQPQHF. In DNA, the CDR3 is TGTGCCTGGAGTCCAGATAACAATCAGCCCCAGCATTTT.

The chain uses TRBV6-2 or TRBV6-3 and TRBJ2-3; D unclear. This CDR3 comprises 13 residues. Germline values: CDR1 MNHEY, CDR2 SVGEGT. With 2 bases removed from V and 4 bases from J, the gap between germline ends came to 7 bases. CDR3 sequence (DNA): TGTGCCAGCAGTTACGGAGTTCCAGATACGCAGTATTTT. Its protein product is CASSYGVPDTQYF.

The chain employs TRBV2 and TRBJ2-2; D gene ambiguous. CDR3 length: 15 residues. Germline loops: CDR1 SNHLY, CDR2 FYNNEI. The V end lost 1 base, the J end lost 3 bases, and 9 bases lay between the germline ends. CDR3 coding DNA: TGTGCCAGCAGTGAAGATGGCAGAGACACCGGGGAGCTGTTTTTT. Translating it yields CASSEDGRDTGELFF.

The V call is TRBV27, the J call TRBJ2-5, with TRBD2 identical over 8 bases. The J segment lost 0 bases and the V segment lost 6 bases, leaving 9 bases of the junction unmatched. The CDR3 consists of 16 residues. Germline assignment: CDR1 MNHEY and CDR2 SMNVEV (reference sequence). In DNA form, the CDR3 reads TGTGCCAGCAGGCCTCGGGGGGGGATGTACCAAGAGACCCAGTACTTC. Amino acid sequence: CASRPRGGMYQETQYF.

The table lists this clone with a count of one. J is TRBJ2-1 and V is TRBV11-3; no reliable D call. V lost 0 bases and J lost 2, with 11 bases in between. This CDR3 has 16 residues. Germline V CDR1 and CDR2: SGHNT, YENEEA. The CDR3: CASSLDNQATYNEQFF. The CDR3 nucleotides are TGTGCCAGCAGCTTAGATAACCAGGCCACCTACAATGAGCAGTTCTTC.

The chain couples TRBV11-2 to TRBJ1-1; D unresolved. The V gene's germline CDR1 is SGHAT and CDR2 FQNNGV. This CDR3 spans 16 amino acids. V lost 2 bases and J lost 0, with 13 bases in between. CDR3 sequence: CASSLFGQGVNTEAFF. CDR3 in DNA: TGTGCCAGCAGCTTATTCGGGCAAGGAGTGAACACTGAAGCTTTCTTT.

The chain links TRBV6-5 to TRBJ2-3; TRBD2 matches at 8 bases. CDR1 is MNHEY and CDR2 is SVGAGI in the germline V gene. V lost 4 bases to trimming and J lost 0 bases; unmatched junction nucleotides: 6. The CDR3 covers 16 residues. The CDR3 sequence: CASSLQRGPSTDTQYF. CDR3 DNA sequence: TGTGCCAGCAGTTTACAGCGGGGGCCTAGCACAGATACGCAGTATTTT.

This rearrangement joins TRBV9 to TRBJ1-1; 7 nucleotides match TRBD1. This CDR3 is built from 14 residues. Germline V gene data show CDR1 as SGDLS and CDR2 as YYNGEE. V was clipped by 2 bases and J by 0 bases; unmatched bases: 1. CDR3 loop: CASSVTGLNTEAFF. The CDR3 DNA sequence: TGTGCCAGCAGCGTGACAGGGCTGAACACTGAAGCTTTCTTT. The variable domain in full, completed from reference TRBV9 and TRBJ1-1, reads DSGVTQTPKHLITATGQRVTLRCSPRSGDLSVYWYQQSLDQGLQFLIQYYNGEERAKGNILERFSAQQFPDLHSELNLSSLELGDSALYFCASSVTGLNTEAFFGQGTRLTVV.

This clone was counted once. The chain joins TRBV6-5 to TRBJ2-2, with D possibly being TRBD1 or TRBD2 (5 bases each). The CDR3 is made up of 15 amino acids. Germline V gives CDR1 MNHEY, CDR2 SVGAGI. V was pared by 2 bases and J by 1 base, with 8 bases between. This chain's CDR3 is CASSYGGMNTGELFF. CDR3 nucleotide sequence: TGTGCCAGCAGTTACGGGGGTATGAACACCGGGGAGCTGTTTTTT.

The V and J genes are TRBV5-1 and TRBJ2-1, with D perhaps TRBD1 (5 bases). Germline V gives CDR1 SGHRS, CDR2 YFSETQ. CDR3 length equals 14 residues. Trimming left V 4 bases short and J 6 bases short, with 14 bases between. For the CDR3, the DNA is TGCGCCAGCAGCAGAGGCAGGGCTAGCAATGAGCAGTTCTTC. This translates into CASSRGRASNEQFF.

V usage is TRBV27 and J usage is TRBJ2-2; 14 bases match TRBD2. The CDR3 runs to 16 residues. Germline V CDR1 and CDR2: MNHEY, SMNVEV (reference sequence). Unmatched junction bases numbered 7, after V lost 6 bases and J lost 7 bases. The CDR3 coding sequence is TGTGCCAGCAGCCGAAGGACTAGCGGGGGGTTCGGGGAGCTGTTTTTT. Protein product: CASSRRTSGGFGELFF.

V is TRBV2 and J is TRBJ2-2; 10 bases map to TRBD2. Per the germline V gene, CDR1 is SNHLY and CDR2 is FYNNEI. V gave up 2 bases and J gave up 7 bases; unmatched junction bases: 7. The CDR3 runs to 16 residues. Here the CDR3 reads CASSETSGALGGELFF. CDR3 nucleotide sequence: TGTGCCAGCAGTGAAACTAGCGGGGCCCTAGGCGGGGAGCTGTTTTTT. Supplemented by reference TRBV2 and TRBJ2-2, the full variable domain reads EPEVTQTPSHQVTQMGQEVILRCVPISNHLYFYWYRQILGQKVEFLVSFYNNEISEKSEIFDDQFSVERPDGSNFTLKIRSTKLEDSAMYFCASSETSGALGGELFFGEGSRLTVL.

The chain is built from TRBV18 and TRBJ1-1; no clear D gene. There are 15 residues in the CDR3. The V and J ends lost 2 bases and 2 bases respectively, with 12 bases between them. The germline V gene has CDR1 KGHSH and CDR2 LQKENI. For the CDR3, the DNA is TGTGCCAGCTCACCAACTGGGATGGGCAACACTGAAGCTTTCTTT. It encodes CASSPTGMGNTEAFF.